This T cell receptor beta chain was retrieved from a study of blood T cell repertoires in COVID-19. Background on the study: Researchers got acute and convalescent COVID-19 samples from the United States, Italy and Spain.

The CDR3 is 14 amino acids. Germline CDR1 MNHEY, CDR2 SVGAGI. Germline trimming cut 8 bases from V and 1 base from J; bases unmatched to any gene: 4. Some clones are missing from TCRdb's copy, which holds only in-frame ones; the method was immunoSEQ multiplex PCR. This table holds approximately 66,000 clones, more than 60% found once. This clone appeared a few times. The clonotype was recovered from a man aged 55 to 70 with acute or convalescent COVID-19. Sequenced: peripheral blood. This sequence joins TRBV6-5 and TRBJ1-1; the match to TRBD1 covers 10 bases. CDR3 sequence: CASDRDRGNTEAFF. The CDR3 bases are TGTGCCAGCGACCGGGACAGGGGGAACACTGAAGCTTTCTTT.